The 11 T cell receptor beta chains in this list originate from one sample, sequenced in a study of blood T cell repertoires in COVID-19. TCRdb's copy holds only in-frame clones and misses some; the assay was immunoSEQ multiplex PCR. The top ten clones hold roughly 12% of a sample with tens of thousands of clones, around 85% of them seen once. Sequences were obtained from peripheral blood. These receptors came from a man between 65 and 80 years old with acute or convalescent COVID-19.

The rearrangement links TRBV19 to TRBJ1-5; TRBD1 might be the D (5 bases). The CDR3 length is 14 residues. V was pared by 2 bases and J by 2 bases, with 7 bases between. CDR1 and CDR2 (germline): LNHDA, SQIVND (reference sequence). DNA of the CDR3: TGTGCCAGTAGTATATTAGGGGGCAATCAGCCCCAGCATTTT. Translated, it gives CASSILGGNQPQHF.

The chain is built from TRBV4-1 and TRBJ2-5, with D hard to call. Germline V gene data show CDR1 as MGHRA and CDR2 as YSYEKL. The CDR3 consists of 13 residues. Trimming removed 4 bases at V and 4 bases at J, with 10 bases between. The CDR3 here is CASSLTLGETQYF. The CDR3 DNA is TGCGCCAGCAGCCTAACCCTCGGAGAGACCCAGTACTTC.

This clone was picked up one time. The rearrangement links TRBV18 to TRBJ1-2, with TRBD1 matching over 7 bases. With V trimmed by 6 bases and J by 7 bases, 5 bases remained unmatched. Germline CDR1 and CDR2: KGHSH and LQKENI. This CDR3 has 12 amino acids. DNA of the CDR3: TGTGCCAGCTCGACAGGGAGTTTTGGCTACACCTTC. This encodes CASSTGSFGYTF.

In this sample, this clone turned up a few times. The rearrangement links TRBV7-3 to TRBJ2-5; 11 nucleotides match TRBD2. The CDR3 covers 16 residues. V shed 5 bases and J 4 bases; nucleotides not matched to a gene: 9. The V gene's germline CDR1 is SGHTA and CDR2 FQGTGA. The CDR3 region is CASSAKGLAGGETQYF. The CDR3 region has the DNA TGTGCCAGCAGCGCTAAAGGGCTAGCGGGGGGAGAGACCCAGTACTTC.

This clone was detected a few times. This rearrangement joins TRBV5-8 to TRBJ2-1; D is perhaps TRBD1 (6 bases). Trimming removed 4 bases at V and 1 base at J, with 12 bases between. The CDR3 covers 15 residues. Germline V gene lookup returns CDR1 SGHTS and CDR2 YDEGEE. CDR3 in amino acids: CASSIGQQSYNEQFF. The DNA of the CDR3 is TGTGCCAGCAGCATCGGACAGCAATCCTACAATGAGCAGTTCTTC.

This chain connects TRBV7-8 to TRBJ2-5; tentatively, D is TRBD1 (6 bases). Deletions cut 6 bases from V and 1 base from J, with 15 bases between. Germline lookup yields CDR1 SGHVS and CDR2 FQNEAQ. CDR3 length equals 15 residues. CDR3 amino acids: CASSRIRDTQETQYF. The CDR3 DNA reads as TGTGCCAGCAGTCGGATCCGGGACACCCAAGAGACCCAGTACTTC.

The V call is TRBV11-2, the J call TRBJ1-1; 7 nucleotides line up with TRBD1. Germline V gene data show CDR1 as SGHAT and CDR2 as FQNNGV. Germline trimming cut 3 bases from V and 1 base from J; bases unmatched to any gene: 5. The CDR3 extends over 15 amino acids. The CDR3 DNA sequence: TGTGCCAGCAGCTTTCAACAGGGGTGGAACACTGAAGCTTTCTTT. It codes for CASSFQQGWNTEAFF.

The chain links TRBV7-9 to TRBJ2-5, with D possibly TRBD2 on 6 matching bases. Trimming left V 1 base short and J 5 bases short, with 14 bases between. CDR1 and CDR2 from the germline V gene are SEHNR and FQNEAQ (reference sequence). The CDR3 has 15 residues. In DNA form, the CDR3 reads TGTGCCAGCAGCTTAGGGTTAGCGGCGGGCGAGACCCAGTACTTC. Translating it yields CASSLGLAAGETQYF.

The genes are TRBV13 and TRBJ2-3; TRBD2 agrees at 8 bases. With 5 bases clipped from V and 0 bases from J, the junction kept 7 bases outside the gene matches. The CDR3 runs 16 residues. CDR1 is PRHDT, CDR2 FYEKMQ, per germline (reference sequence). The CDR3 sequence: CASSNSGTRSTDTQYF. Here the CDR3 DNA reads TGTGCCAGCAGCAACTCCGGGACTAGAAGCACAGATACGCAGTATTTT.

The gene calls are TRBV19 and TRBJ1-1; 9 nucleotides agree with TRBD1. J lost 1 base, V lost 4 bases, and 1 base had no gene match. The length of the CDR3 is 14 residues. Germline-derived CDR1 and CDR2 are LNHDA and SQIVND (reference sequence). In DNA, the CDR3 is TGTGCCAGTAGTAGGGACAGGGCGAACACTGAAGCTTTCTTT. Translated, it gives CASSRDRANTEAFF. Supplemented by reference TRBV19 and TRBJ1-1, the full variable domain reads DGGITQSPKYLFRKEGQNVTLSCEQNLNHDAMYWYRQDPGQGLRLIYYSQIVNDFQKGDIAEGYSVSREKKESFPLTVTSAQKNPTAFYLCASSRDRANTEAFFGQGTRLTVV.

The chain uses TRBV27 and TRBJ1-1; D gene uncertain. V was clipped by 3 bases and J by 1 base, with 6 bases between them. The CDR3 spans 13 residues. Per germline, CDR1 MNHEY and CDR2 SMNVEV (reference sequence). The CDR3 sequence: CASSFPGNTEAFF. The CDR3 DNA sequence: TGTGCCAGCAGTTTCCCGGGGAACACTGAAGCTTTCTTT.